Below, one T cell receptor beta chain is given with its context. What it recognizes is unknown. This entry is derived from a study of cytomegalovirus exposure and HLA in healthy donors. Study conclusions and caveats: A later analysis associated around 17,000 TCR beta sequences with HLA alleles at a 0.05 false discovery rate.

Researchers ran the PCR with 60 Vbeta and 13 Jbeta primers. Clones were sequenced by immunoSEQ multiplex PCR, and TCRdb holds only the in-frame ones, with some missing. The sample holds some 130,000 clones, 75% to 85% seen once. Nominally healthy donors were sampled, though unrecorded immune exposures were likely. The CDR3 length is 17 residues. V was clipped by 1 base and J by 0 bases, with 13 bases between them. The V gene's germline CDR1 is LNHNV and CDR2 YYDKDF (reference sequence). The specimen was PBMCs. V gene TRBV15 combines with J gene TRBJ2-1, with a weak D call TRBD1 (6 bases). The source of this sequence is a middle-aged man in good health and CMV-seronegative. CDR3 bases: TGTGCCACCAGCAGAGCGGGACACCGAGGCTCCTACAATGAGCAGTTCTTC. It translates to CATSRAGHRGSYNEQFF.